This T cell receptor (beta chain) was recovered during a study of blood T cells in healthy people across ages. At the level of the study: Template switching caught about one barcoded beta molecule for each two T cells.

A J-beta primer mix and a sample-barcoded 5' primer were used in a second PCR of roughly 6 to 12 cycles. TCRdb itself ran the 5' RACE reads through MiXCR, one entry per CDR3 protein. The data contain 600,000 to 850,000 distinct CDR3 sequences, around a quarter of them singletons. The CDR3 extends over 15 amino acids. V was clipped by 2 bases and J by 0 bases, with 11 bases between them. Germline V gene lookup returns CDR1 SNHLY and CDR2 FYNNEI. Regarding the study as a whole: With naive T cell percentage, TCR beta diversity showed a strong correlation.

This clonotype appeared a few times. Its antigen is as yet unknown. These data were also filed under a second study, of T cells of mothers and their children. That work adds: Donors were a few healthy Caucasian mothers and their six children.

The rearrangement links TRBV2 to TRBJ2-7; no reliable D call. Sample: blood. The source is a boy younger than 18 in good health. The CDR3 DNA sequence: TGTGCCAGCAGTGAACTGGAGATTTTCTCCTACGAGCAGTACTTC. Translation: CASSELEIFSYEQYF.